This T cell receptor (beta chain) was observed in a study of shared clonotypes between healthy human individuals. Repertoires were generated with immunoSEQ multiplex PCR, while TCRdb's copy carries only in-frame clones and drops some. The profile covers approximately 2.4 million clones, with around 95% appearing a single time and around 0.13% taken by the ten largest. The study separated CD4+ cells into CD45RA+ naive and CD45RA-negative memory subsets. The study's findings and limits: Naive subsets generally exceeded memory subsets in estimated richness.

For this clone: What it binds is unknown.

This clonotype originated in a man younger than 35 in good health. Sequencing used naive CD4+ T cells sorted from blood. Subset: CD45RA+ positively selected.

The CDR3 region is CASSIVNQETQYF. Written as DNA, the CDR3 is TGTGCCAGTAGTATAGTGAACCAAGAGACCCAGTACTTC. This sequence joins TRBV19 and TRBJ2-5; D is unresolved. V was pared by 1 base and J by 0 bases, with 3 bases between. This CDR3 contains 13 residues. The V gene's germline CDR1 is LNHDA and CDR2 SQIVND (reference sequence).